This entry lists 18 T cell receptor beta chains sequenced from one sample in a study of cytomegalovirus exposure and HLA in healthy donors. Primers: 60 Vbeta forward and 13 Jbeta reverse. Method: immunoSEQ multiplex PCR; TCRdb's copy keeps in-frame clones and lacks some. This sample carries 170,000 or so clones, 84% of them seen once, and the ten largest clones take around 6%. The sequenced sample consisted of PBMCs. All receptors come from a man aged 50 to 60 in good health and CMV-seropositive.

The V call is TRBV11-2, the J call TRBJ2-1; 7 bases are a match to TRBD2. The CDR3 extends over 15 amino acids. Per germline, CDR1 SGHAT and CDR2 FQNNGV. V lost 1 base to trimming and J lost 7 bases; unmatched junction nucleotides: 7. The CDR3 loop is CASSLVAGVDNEQFF. DNA of the CDR3: TGTGCCAGCAGCTTAGTTGCGGGAGTAGATAATGAGCAGTTCTTC.

The rearrangement links TRBV5-1 to TRBJ1-1, with D tentatively TRBD1 (5 bases). Germline-derived CDR1 and CDR2 are SGHRS and YFSETQ. This CDR3 has 18 residues. Trimming took 1 base from V and 1 from J, leaving 20 bases between them. The CDR3 loop is CASSLTRQFSTSNTEAFF. CDR3 nucleotide sequence: TGCGCCAGCAGCTTGACCCGACAGTTTTCAACTTCGAACACTGAAGCTTTCTTT.

The sample holds a few counts of this clone. The chain employs TRBV9 and TRBJ1-1, with 8 bases lining up with TRBD1. The CDR3 is 14 amino acids. Germline V lookup: CDR1 SGDLS, CDR2 YYNGEE. Losses at the gene ends were 3 bases for V and 5 bases for J; bases not matched to a gene: 6. The CDR3 bases are TGTGCCAGCAGCGAGACAGGGGAAGGAACTGAAGCTTTCTTT. Translated, it gives CASSETGEGTEAFF.

This clone was found once. The rearrangement uses TRBV19 and TRBJ1-4; D is unresolved. The germline V gene has CDR1 LNHDA and CDR2 SQIVND (reference sequence). With 5 bases removed from V and 4 bases from J, the gap between germline ends came to 17 bases. The CDR3 contains 16 residues. DNA of the CDR3: TGTGCCAGTAGTTCCCGGGAGGGAGAGAGTAATGAAAAACTGTTTTTT. Amino acid sequence: CASSSREGESNEKLFF.

V is TRBV5-1 and J is TRBJ2-4, with 12 nucleotides matching TRBD2. The CDR3 runs 18 residues. V shed 3 bases, J shed 0 bases, and the junction held 7 bases outside the gene matches. Germline V gives CDR1 SGHRS, CDR2 YFSETQ. The CDR3 here is CASSSRGTSGQAKNIQYF. The CDR3 coding sequence is TGCGCCAGCAGCTCGAGGGGGACTAGCGGGCAAGCCAAAAACATTCAGTACTTC.

The chain carries TRBV12-5 and TRBJ2-5; 12 bases line up with TRBD2. Trimming removed 7 bases from V and 4 bases from J; junction bases left unmatched: 4. The CDR3 consists of 14 residues. CDR1 LGHNT and CDR2 FRNRAP come from the germline V gene. The CDR3 region has the DNA TGTGCTAGTGCCCTAGCGGGAGGGCGAGAGACCCAGTACTTC. Translating gives CASALAGGRETQYF.

This chain links TRBV5-5 with TRBJ2-2; D is possibly TRBD1 (7 bases). Germline lookup yields CDR1 SGHKS and CDR2 YYEKEE (reference sequence). The length of the CDR3 is 15 residues. Deletions cut 3 bases from V and 4 bases from J, with 13 bases between. CDR3 sequence (DNA): TGTGCCAGCAGCTCCCGACAGGGAGGCACCGGGGAGCTGTTTTTT. Its translation: CASSSRQGGTGELFF.

This chain links TRBV19 with TRBJ1-1; D may be TRBD1 (5 bases). The CDR3 runs to 12 residues. Trimming took off 9 bases at V and 6 bases at J, with 14 bases between the two ends. The germline CDR1 and CDR2 sequences are LNHDA and SQIVND (reference sequence). Here the CDR3 reads CASGTPLAEAFF. In DNA form, the CDR3 reads TGTGCCAGCGGGACTCCGCTGGCTGAAGCTTTCTTT.

This rearrangement joins TRBV6-1 to TRBJ1-1, with a tentative D call TRBD1 (6 bases). V dropped 2 bases and J dropped 0 bases, with 13 bases sitting between them. CDR1 and CDR2 from the germline V gene are MNHNS and SASEGT. The CDR3 totals 16 residues. The CDR3 region has the DNA TGTGCCAGCAGTGAACCTCGGACAGCAATGAACACTGAAGCTTTCTTT. Its protein is CASSEPRTAMNTEAFF.

The gene calls are TRBV6-5 and TRBJ2-3; a possible D gene is TRBD2 (6 bases). This CDR3 comprises 16 residues. Trimming took off 0 bases at V and 2 bases at J, with 12 bases between the two ends. Germline-derived CDR1 and CDR2 are MNHEY and SVGAGI. The CDR3 is CASSYSSSVTTDTQYF. Written as DNA, the CDR3 is TGTGCCAGCAGTTACTCGTCTAGCGTCACCACAGATACGCAGTATTTT.

The rearrangement joins TRBV7-8 to TRBJ2-1; 9 bases map to TRBD2. Germline CDR1 reads SGHVS; CDR2 reads FQNEAQ. V gave up 5 bases and J gave up 3 bases; unmatched junction bases: 8. The CDR3 totals 16 residues. CDR3 in amino acids: CASSGVAGAFYNEQFF. In nucleotides, the CDR3 is TGTGCCAGCAGCGGGGTAGCGGGAGCGTTCTACAATGAGCAGTTCTTC. The full variable domain, in which reference TRBV7-8 and TRBJ2-1 provide the parts outside the CDR3, is GAGVSQSPRYKVAKRGQDVALRCDPISGHVSLFWYQQALGQGPEFLTYFQNEAQLDKSGLPSDRFFAERPEGSVSTLKIQRTQQEDSAVYLCASSGVAGAFYNEQFFGPGTRLTVL.

This chain links TRBV27 with TRBJ1-2; D might be TRBD1 (6 bases). The V end lost 3 bases, the J end lost 2 bases, and 13 bases lay between the germline ends. CDR3 size: 15 residues. Germline assignment: CDR1 MNHEY and CDR2 SMNVEV (reference sequence). In DNA form, the CDR3 reads TGTGCCAGCAGTTTGGGGAGGGGGGCGAACTATGGCTACACCTTC. It codes for CASSLGRGANYGYTF.

Concerning this clone: Other DNA sequences from this sample encode an identical CDR3 as well. CDR3 residues: CASSSATSGRGDTQYF. The CDR3, as DNA: TGTGCCAGCAGCTCTGCGACTAGCGGGAGGGGAGATACGCAGTATTTT. The chain recombines TRBV7-9 with TRBJ2-3; TRBD2 matches 14 bases. The CDR3 totals 16 residues. The V gene end was trimmed by 4 bases and the J gene end by 5 bases; junction bases not matched to a gene: 5. Germline loops: CDR1 SEHNR, CDR2 FQNEAQ (reference sequence).

This clone was seen a handful of times. This chain links TRBV18 with TRBJ2-1; D remains unclear. V was pared by 0 bases and J by 0 bases, with 9 bases between. Germline CDR1 KGHSH, CDR2 LQKENI. The length of the CDR3 is 16 residues. CDR3 protein: CASSPPLVSSYNEQFF. The CDR3 DNA reads TGTGCCAGCTCACCACCCCTAGTTAGCTCCTACAATGAGCAGTTCTTC. The complete variable domain, with remaining parts taken from reference TRBV18 and TRBJ2-1, reads NAGVMQNPRHLVRRRGQEARLRCSPMKGHSHVYWYRQLPEEGLKFMVYLQKENIIDESGMPKERFSAEFPKEGPSILRIQQVVRGDSAAYFCASSPPLVSSYNEQFFGPGTRLTVL.

By share of the sample, this clone is medium-sized. The chain carries TRBV5-8 and TRBJ2-3, with 7 nucleotides matching TRBD1. The V gene end was trimmed by 2 bases and the J gene end by 2 bases; junction bases not matched to a gene: 8. The CDR3 covers 16 residues. Per germline, CDR1 SGHTS and CDR2 YDEGEE. The CDR3 loop is CASSFWTGPNTDTQYF. The CDR3 nucleotides read TGTGCCAGCAGCTTCTGGACAGGTCCGAACACAGATACGCAGTATTTT.

V usage is TRBV6-5 and J usage is TRBJ1-6; tentative D call: TRBD1 (6 bases). This CDR3 is 14 amino acids long. Germline-derived CDR1 and CDR2 are MNHEY and SVGAGI. Trimming left V 4 bases short and J 10 bases short, with 14 bases between. The CDR3 is CASSSQGRGSPLHF. The CDR3 DNA sequence: TGTGCCAGCAGTTCACAGGGAAGGGGATCACCCCTCCACTTT.

V gene TRBV21-1 combines with J gene TRBJ2-7; the DNA was not compared with TRBD1, the D call given in the table. TRBV21-1 is designated a pseudogene. This CDR3 comprises 16 residues. The CDR3 reads CASSKADTHLSYEQYV. DNA for the CDR3: TGTGCCAGCAGCAAAGCAGACACCCACCTTTCCTACGAGCAGTACGTC.

The chain recombines TRBV2 with TRBJ2-7; D possibly corresponds to TRBD1 (6 bases). V was trimmed by 5 bases and J by 0 bases, leaving 14 bases between them. This CDR3 has 15 residues. Germline-derived CDR1 and CDR2 are SNHLY and FYNNEI. CDR3 residues: CASSPTTGTSYEQYF. CDR3 DNA: TGTGCCAGCAGTCCGACGACAGGAACCTCCTACGAGCAGTACTTC.